This is a list of T cell receptor beta chains from one sample in a study of beta chain features in type 1 diabetes. The method was immunoSEQ multiplex PCR; TCRdb's version includes in-frame clones alone and lacks a portion of them. The table records hundreds of thousands of clones, about 9.3% of them present only once. The specimen was naive CD4+ T cells from blood. The origin of the receptors is a woman under 30 in good health. The CDR3 runs from the conserved cysteine through the conserved F or W. Fields, in order: CDR3 length, V gene, D gene, J gene, clone size, CDR3 DNA, CDR3 protein. A D gene is named only where the DNA matches it firmly. Only some rows state a clone size, as once, few, many or a class for expanded clones.

12	TRBV29-1	NA	TRBJ2-7	NA	TGCAGCGTTGTTGAGGTTACCTACGAGCAGTACTTC	CSVVEVTYEQYF
18	TRBV28	NA	TRBJ1-3	few	TGTGCCAGCAGTCGGGTTCCTTTGGCGGCCAGCGCGGGAAACACCATATATTTT	CASSRVPLAASAGNTIYF
16	TRBV6-1	NA	TRBJ1-6	NA	TGTGCCAGCAGTGATCGCCTTGGGAAAGGAGGTTCACCCCTCCACTTT	CASSDRLGKGGSPLHF
15	TRBV5-4	TRBD1	TRBJ2-2	NA	TGTGCCAGCAGCACCAAAGACAGGGTTCTCGGGGAGCTGTTTTTT	CASSTKDRVLGELFF
16	TRBV6-6	TRBD1	TRBJ1-5	NA	TGTGCCAGCAGTTACGGGACAGGGAGTAAGAGTCAGCCCCAGCATTTT	CASSYGTGSKSQPQHF
14	TRBV5-7	TRBD1	TRBJ1-2	NA	TGTGCCACCCCGTCGGACAGGGTCCCCTATGGCTACACCTTC	CATPSDRVPYGYTF
14	TRBV10-2	NA	TRBJ2-5	NA	TGCGCCAGCAGTGATCGGGGGACCAGGGAGACCCAGTACTTC	CASSDRGTRETQYF
16	TRBV18	TRBD2	TRBJ2-3	NA	TGTGCCAGCTCACCACCGGTCCTAGCGGGACGTGATACGCAGTATTTT	CASSPPVLAGRDTQYF
14	TRBV6-6	TRBD1	TRBJ2-7	few	TGTGCCAGCAGTTACGGGACAGAGACCTACGAGCAGTACTTC	CASSYGTETYEQYF
12	TRBV6-5	NA	TRBJ2-1	few	TGTGCCAGCAGAGACACGTACAATGAGCAGTTCTTC	CASRDTYNEQFF
14	TRBV29-1	NA	TRBJ2-5	many	TGCAGCGTTGGGTCGGTCGGAGCTGAGGAGACCCAGTACTTC	CSVGSVGAEETQYF
16	TRBV2	TRBD2	TRBJ2-5	NA	TGTGCCAGCAGTCTCGAAACTAGCGGGGGGGTAGAGACCCAGTACTTC	CASSLETSGGVETQYF
12	TRBV5-1	NA	TRBJ2-7	few	TGCGCCAGCAGCTTGTTATCCTACGAGCAGTACTTC	CASSLLSYEQYF
14	TRBV15	NA	TRBJ1-5	NA	TGTGCCACCAGCAGACTCAGGGATAACCAGCCCCAGCATTTT	CATSRLRDNQPQHF
19	TRBV4-2	TRBD2	TRBJ2-2	few	TGTGCCAGCAGCCAAGAAAGGATCCTAGCGGGAGGAGGCACCGGGGAGCTGTTTTTT	CASSQERILAGGGTGELFF
17	TRBV18	TRBD1	TRBJ2-1	few	TGTGCCAGCTCACCACCGGGACAGGGGCTTGTAGCCGATGAGCAGTTCTTC	CASSPPGQGLVADEQFF
13	TRBV6-1	NA	TRBJ1-1	once	TGTGCCAGCACCAGACCGGGCGGGACTGAAGCTTTCTTT	CASTRPGGTEAFF
15	TRBV19	NA	TRBJ2-2	NA	TGTGCCAGTAGATCACAGTCCCCGAACACCGGGGAGCTGTTTTTT	CASRSQSPNTGELFF